These 8 T cell receptor beta chains were all obtained from the same sample, sequenced in a study of T cells in localized non-small cell lung cancer. Clones were read by immunoSEQ multiplex PCR, and TCRdb kept only the in-frame ones, dropping some. The data show tens of thousands of clones, around 93% seen once. The sequencing used peripheral blood mononuclear cells, collected before any cancer treatment. These receptors were taken from a female donor over 55 with stage II lung adenocarcinoma.

The chain combines TRBV27 with TRBJ2-7; 10 nucleotides agree with TRBD1. Trimming removed 6 bases from V and 7 bases from J; junction bases left unmatched: 12. In germline, CDR1 is MNHEY, CDR2 SMNVEV (reference sequence). This CDR3 region has 15 residues. CDR3 loop: CASRGQGERMGEQYF. CDR3 DNA: TGTGCCAGCAGAGGACAGGGGGAGCGTATGGGGGAGCAGTACTTC.

The genes are TRBV6-5 and TRBJ1-2; D possibly corresponds to TRBD1 (6 bases). Trimming pared 6 bases from V and 8 bases from J, leaving 19 bases between. The germline CDR1 and CDR2 sequences are MNHEY and SVGAGI. The CDR3 totals 14 residues. DNA for the CDR3: TGTGCCAGCAGCTCGCCGGGGGGCGGGAAGGGCTACACCTTC. As protein: CASSSPGGGKGYTF.

Here the CDR3 DNA reads TGTGCCAGCAGTCTACAGGTGTATTCACCCCTCCACTTT. Amino acids: CASSLQVYSPLHF. V and J are TRBV7-3 and TRBJ1-6, with D perhaps TRBD1 (5 bases). Trimming took 6 bases from V and 8 from J, leaving 11 bases between them. The CDR3 loop spans 13 amino acids. Germline CDR1 reads SGHTA; CDR2 reads FQGTGA.

The V and J genes are TRBV6-1 and TRBJ1-5; D call uncertain. CDR1 is MNHNS and CDR2 is SASEGT in the germline V gene. V was shortened by 4 bases and J by 4 bases, with 5 bases between the two germline ends. This CDR3 has 12 residues. The CDR3 loop is CASSGDNQPQHF. As DNA, the CDR3 is TGTGCCAGCAGTGGGGATAATCAGCCCCAGCATTTT.

The J gene is TRBJ1-1, the V gene TRBV29-1; D is possibly TRBD1 (6 bases). CDR1 and CDR2 from the germline V gene are SQVTM and ANQGSEA. This CDR3 contains 15 residues. Trimming took off 5 bases at V and 0 bases at J, with 16 bases between the two ends. The CDR3: CSVLRGGRLNTEAFF. In DNA form, the CDR3 reads TGCAGCGTTCTCCGCGGGGGGCGCTTGAACACTGAAGCTTTCTTT.

J is TRBJ2-1 and V is TRBV5-6, with D unclear. Germline loops: CDR1 SGHDT, CDR2 YYEEEE. V was shortened by 4 bases and J by 10 bases, with 15 bases between the two germline ends. The CDR3 contains 13 residues. Here the CDR3 DNA reads TGTGCCAGCAGCGATCCCGGACCCCCGGAGCAGTTCTTC. It yields the protein CASSDPGPPEQFF.

V and J are TRBV19 and TRBJ2-4; 7 nucleotides align to TRBD1. Germline assignment: CDR1 LNHDA and CDR2 SQIVND (reference sequence). Trimming took 6 bases from V and 2 from J; bases not matched to a gene: 10. The CDR3 length is 16 residues. CDR3 bases: TGTGCCAGTAGCCCGACAGGGATGGCGACCAAAAACATTCAGTACTTC. Translated, it gives CASSPTGMATKNIQYF. The full variable domain, in which reference TRBV19 and TRBJ2-4 provide the parts outside the CDR3, is DGGITQSPKYLFRKEGQNVTLSCEQNLNHDAMYWYRQDPGQGLRLIYYSQIVNDFQKGDIAEGYSVSREKKESFPLTVTSAQKNPTAFYLCASSPTGMATKNIQYFGAGTRLSVL.

The rearrangement joins TRBV7-2 to TRBJ1-6; 8 nucleotides align to TRBD1. The CDR3 loop spans 15 amino acids. CDR1 is SGHTA, CDR2 FQGNSA, per germline. V lost 5 bases, J lost 4 bases, and 4 bases stayed unmatched. In DNA form, the CDR3 reads TGTGCCAGCAGCGGGACAGGACTTTATAATTCACCCCTCCACTTT. Its translation: CASSGTGLYNSPLHF.